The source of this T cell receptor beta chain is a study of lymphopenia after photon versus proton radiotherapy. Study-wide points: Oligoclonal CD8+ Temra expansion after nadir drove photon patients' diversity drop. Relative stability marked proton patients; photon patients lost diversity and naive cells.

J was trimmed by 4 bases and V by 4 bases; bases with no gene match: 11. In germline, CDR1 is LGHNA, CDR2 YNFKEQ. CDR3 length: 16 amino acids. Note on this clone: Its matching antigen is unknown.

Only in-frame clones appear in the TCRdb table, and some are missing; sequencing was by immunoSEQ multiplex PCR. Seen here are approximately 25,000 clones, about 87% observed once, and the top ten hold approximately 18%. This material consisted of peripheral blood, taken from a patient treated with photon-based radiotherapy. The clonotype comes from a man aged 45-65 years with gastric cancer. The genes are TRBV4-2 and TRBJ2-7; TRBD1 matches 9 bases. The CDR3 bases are TGTGCCAGCAGCCGCGAGATGACAGGGGGACTTTACGAGCAGTACTTC. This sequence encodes CASSREMTGGLYEQYF.